Presented here are 28 T cell receptor beta chains from one specimen sequenced in a study of STAT5B mutations in CD4+ large granular lymphocyte leukemia. This table comes from immunoSEQ multiplex PCR, and its TCRdb copy is limited to in-frame clones, with some not included. The data contain tens of thousands of clones, about 90% of them singletons. What was sequenced was CD4+ T cells from blood buffy coats. The receptors shown here come from a human donor in good health.

The chain joins TRBV11-3 to TRBJ2-1, with D perhaps assigned TRBD1 or TRBD2 (5 bases each). Trimming pared 1 base from V and 10 bases from J, leaving 14 bases between. CDR3 length: 14 residues. Per the germline V gene, CDR1 is SGHNT and CDR2 is YENEEA. The CDR3 DNA follows: TGTGCCAGCAGCTTAGGAGGGGTGGGAAGCGAGCAGTTCTTC. Its translation: CASSLGGVGSEQFF.

The chain employs TRBV20-1 and TRBJ2-1; no definite D call. Per germline, CDR1 DFQATT and CDR2 SNEGSKA (reference sequence). This CDR3 spans 11 amino acids. The V end was cut by 3 bases, the J end by 4 bases, with 4 bases between. Here the CDR3 reads CSASGYNEQFF. As DNA, the CDR3 is TGCAGTGCTAGCGGGTACAATGAGCAGTTCTTC.

This clone was found once. The genes are TRBV5-4 and TRBJ2-1, with 12 bases aligning to TRBD2. This CDR3 contains 14 residues. Germline values: CDR1 SGHNT, CDR2 YYREEE (reference sequence). V shed 5 bases, J shed 6 bases, and the junction held 3 bases outside the gene matches. Here the CDR3 reads CASRMGLAGNEQFF. CDR3 bases: TGTGCCAGCAGGATGGGACTAGCGGGCAATGAGCAGTTCTTC.

V and J are TRBV11-2 and TRBJ2-7, with D perhaps TRBD1 (6 bases). The CDR3 is made up of 17 amino acids. Germline values: CDR1 SGHAT, CDR2 FQNNGV. Trimming shortened V by 7 bases and J by 2 bases, and 24 bases separated the two germline ends. The CDR3 sequence: CASTNPRGHGLTYEQYF. CDR3 nucleotides: TGTGCCAGCACCAACCCTAGGGGACACGGACTTACCTACGAGCAGTACTTC. Looking up the rest from reference TRBV11-2 and TRBJ2-7 gives the full variable domain: EAGVAQSPRYKIIEKRQSVAFWCNPISGHATLYWYQQILGQGPKLLIQFQNNGVVDDSQLPKDRFSAERLKGVDSTLKIQPAKLEDSAVYLCASTNPRGHGLTYEQYFGPGTRLTVT.

V usage is TRBV7-7 and J usage is TRBJ2-5; 10 bases align to TRBD2. The J segment lost 5 bases and the V segment lost 1 base, leaving 7 bases of the junction unmatched. Germline V gene lookup returns CDR1 SSHAT and CDR2 FNYEAQ (reference sequence). CDR3 length: 16 amino acids. The CDR3 loop is CASSLGASGSSETQYF. The CDR3 bases are TGTGCCAGCAGCTTAGGGGCTAGCGGGAGTTCTGAGACCCAGTACTTC. Combining the CDR3 with reference TRBV7-7 and TRBJ2-5 gives the whole variable domain GAGVSQSPRYKVTKRGQDVTLRCDPISSHATLYWYQQALGQGPEFLTYFNYEAQPDKSGLPSDRFSAERPEGSISTLTIQRTEQRDSAMYRCASSLGASGSSETQYFGPGTRLLVL.

This rearrangement joins TRBV28 to TRBJ2-1; TRBD1 matches 7 bases. The germline CDR1 and CDR2 sequences are MDHEN and SYDVKM. This CDR3 is built from 15 residues. The V segment lost 5 bases and the J segment 0 bases; nucleotides outside the gene matches: 4. CDR3 region: CASSRNRGSYNEQFF. CDR3 bases: TGTGCCAGCAGTCGTAACAGGGGCTCCTACAATGAGCAGTTCTTC.

The chain uses TRBV10-3 and TRBJ2-1, with 15 bases aligning to TRBD2. CDR3 size: 16 residues. Germline CDR1 is ENHRY and CDR2 is SYGVKD. V was clipped by 3 bases and J by 7 bases; unmatched bases: 4. Written as DNA, the CDR3 is TGTGCCATCAGTGATGGGACTAGCGGGAGGACGAATGAGCAGTTCTTC. Translated: CAISDGTSGRTNEQFF.

A single count supports this clone. The chain carries TRBV18 and TRBJ1-1; no definite D call. This CDR3 is built from 17 residues. Looked up from germline, CDR1 is KGHSH and CDR2 is LQKENI. V lost 3 bases, J lost 1 base, and 18 bases lay in between. The CDR3 nucleotides are TGTGCCAGCTCACCTCCGGGCGCGGGCCCGGCGAACACTGAAGCTTTCTTT. It codes for CASSPPGAGPANTEAFF.

V is TRBV27 and J is TRBJ2-7; D is undetermined. This CDR3 contains 13 residues. V lost 3 bases and J 3 bases, leaving 9 bases between the germline ends. From germline, CDR1 is MNHEY and CDR2 SMNVEV (reference sequence). CDR3 DNA sequence: TGTGCCAGCAGTTTTAACAGCTTCTACGAGCAGTACTTC. This encodes CASSFNSFYEQYF.

V usage is TRBV7-2 and J usage is TRBJ2-3; no clear D gene. CDR1 is SGHTA and CDR2 is FQGNSA in the germline V gene. The CDR3 extends over 12 amino acids. The V end was cut by 5 bases, the J end by 4 bases, with 7 bases between. The CDR3 nucleotides read TGTGCCAGCAGCCTCATGTCAGATACGCAGTATTTT. Protein product: CASSLMSDTQYF.

This chain joins TRBV5-6 and TRBJ1-5; maybe TRBD1 (5 bases). The V gene lost 3 bases and the J gene lost 2 bases, with 12 bases spanning the gap. CDR3 length: 15 residues. The germline CDR1 and CDR2 sequences are SGHDT and YYEEEE. This CDR3 is CASSYRSVGNQPQHF. In nucleotides, the CDR3 is TGTGCCAGCAGCTACAGGAGTGTCGGCAATCAGCCCCAGCATTTT.

The CDR3 spells CASISGGYGYTF. For the CDR3, the DNA is TGTGCCAGCATTTCCGGAGGGTATGGCTACACCTTC. The chain is built from TRBV6-1 and TRBJ1-2, with D unresolved. This CDR3 is built from 12 residues. Germline V CDR1 and CDR2: MNHNS, SASEGT. V was clipped by 7 bases and J by 5 bases, with 11 bases between them.

The chain uses TRBV6-1 and TRBJ2-4; 7 bases fit TRBD2. The J segment lost 0 bases and the V segment lost 4 bases, leaving 3 bases of the junction unmatched. Germline lookup yields CDR1 MNHNS and CDR2 SASEGT. The CDR3 totals 15 residues. In nucleotides, the CDR3 is TGTGCCAGCAGTGGGGACTACCTAGCCAAAAACATTCAGTACTTC. It codes for CASSGDYLAKNIQYF.

This rearrangement joins TRBV6-5 to TRBJ2-7, with TRBD1 matching over 8 bases. Trimming took 6 bases from V and 2 from J; bases not matched to a gene: 6. Germline CDR1 MNHEY, CDR2 SVGAGI. This CDR3 spans 14 amino acids. The CDR3 nucleotides are TGTGCCAGCAGCCCGGACAGGGACACCTACGAGCAGTACTTC. Amino acid sequence: CASSPDRDTYEQYF.

This sequence joins TRBV27 and TRBJ1-2; TRBD1 aligns across 9 bases. Unmatched junction bases numbered 8, after V lost 5 bases and J lost 4 bases. The length of the CDR3 is 15 residues. Germline V gene sequence: CDR1 MNHEY, CDR2 SMNVEV (reference sequence). This CDR3 is CASSPGTGKGYGYTF. DNA of the CDR3: TGTGCCAGCAGTCCCGGGACAGGGAAGGGCTATGGCTACACCTTC.

J is TRBJ1-3 and V is TRBV19; 7 bases match TRBD1. The junction had 13 bases not matched to a gene; V was cut back by 8 bases and J by 0 bases. The length of the CDR3 is 17 residues. Germline V lookup: CDR1 LNHDA, CDR2 SQIVND (reference sequence). CDR3 region: CASRSETGPYSGNTIYF. The CDR3 nucleotides read TGTGCCAGTCGTTCTGAGACAGGGCCTTACTCTGGAAACACCATATATTTT.

This clone appeared a single time. The V call is TRBV4-3, the J call TRBJ1-1, with D uncertain. The CDR3 extends over 13 amino acids. The germline V and J ends were trimmed by 2 bases and 7 bases, with 11 bases remaining between them. Germline loops: CDR1 LGHNA, CDR2 YSLEER. The CDR3 DNA sequence: TGCGCCAGCAGCCAATTGGCGGAAGGTGAAGCTTTCTTT. Its translation is CASSQLAEGEAFF.

The rearrangement links TRBV5-6 to TRBJ2-7, with D unresolved. The CDR3 contains 13 residues. Germline-derived CDR1 and CDR2 are SGHDT and YYEEEE. Trimming left V 0 bases short and J 2 bases short, with 6 bases between. CDR3 loop: CASSLAAPYEQYF. The DNA for the CDR3 is TGTGCCAGCAGCTTGGCCGCCCCCTACGAGCAGTACTTC.

A few counts support this clone. The CDR3 region has the DNA TGTGCCAGCAGCTTAGGGACTTCGGGTCACGAGCAGTACTTC. Translating gives CASSLGTSGHEQYF. V and J are TRBV7-2 and TRBJ2-7, with D possibly TRBD2 on 5 matching bases. The V gene lost 1 base and the J gene lost 5 bases, with 12 bases spanning the gap. The CDR3 length is 14 residues. Germline-derived CDR1 and CDR2 are SGHTA and FQGNSA.

This chain uses TRBV4-1 with TRBJ1-1; D is perhaps TRBD1 (5 bases). The V gene's germline CDR1 is MGHRA and CDR2 YSYEKL. The CDR3 is 13 amino acids. V lost 0 bases and J lost 9, with 11 bases in between. CDR3 protein: CASSQDNPGKAFF. The CDR3 nucleotides read TGCGCCAGCAGCCAAGATAATCCAGGGAAAGCTTTCTTT.

This clone was picked up a small number of times. CDR3 residues: CATLRDLRPYGYTF. The CDR3, as DNA: TGTGCCACCCTGCGGGACCTGAGGCCCTATGGCTACACCTTC. The chain joins TRBV6-1 to TRBJ1-2; TRBD1 might be the D (5 bases). V lost 10 bases and J lost 4, with 19 bases in between. This CDR3 region has 14 residues. Germline CDR1 and CDR2: MNHNS and SASEGT.

This clone appeared once. The chain recombines TRBV15 with TRBJ2-1, with D unresolved. V shed 0 bases and J shed 4 bases, with 10 bases lying between them. Germline CDR1 and CDR2: LNHNV and YYDKDF (reference sequence). There are 15 residues in the CDR3. CDR3 residues: CATSRDPGIYNEQFF. As DNA, the CDR3 is TGTGCCACCAGCAGAGATCCGGGTATTTACAATGAGCAGTTCTTC.

The chain uses TRBV7-2 and TRBJ1-3, with TRBD1 as a possible D gene (5 bases). V was pared by 7 bases and J by 0 bases, with 13 bases between. This CDR3 region has 15 residues. From germline, CDR1 is SGHTA and CDR2 FQGNSA. The CDR3 reads CASTLGTGSGNTIYF. For the CDR3, the DNA is TGTGCCAGCACACTCGGGACGGGCTCTGGAAACACCATATATTTT. The whole variable domain, remainder taken from reference TRBV7-2 and TRBJ1-3, is GAGVSQSPSNKVTEKGKDVELRCDPISGHTALYWYRQSLGQGLEFLIYFQGNSAPDKSGLPSDRFSAERTGGSVSTLTIQRTQQEDSAVYLCASTLGTGSGNTIYFGEGSWLTVV.

The rearrangement uses TRBV7-9 and TRBJ1-3; the D gene is possibly TRBD1 (6 bases). The V and J ends lost 5 bases and 4 bases respectively, with 15 bases between them. CDR1 and CDR2 from the germline V gene are SEHNR and FQNEAQ (reference sequence). The CDR3 consists of 15 residues. The CDR3 DNA is TGTGCCAGCAGCCTCGAGGGGGGTTCGGGAAACACCATATATTTT. As protein: CASSLEGGSGNTIYF.

The chain uses TRBV7-3 and TRBJ2-5; possibly TRBD2 for D (5 bases). Trimming pared 5 bases from V and 1 base from J, leaving 11 bases between. Germline CDR1 SGHTA, CDR2 FQGTGA. The CDR3 is made up of 14 amino acids. The CDR3 DNA reads as TGTGCCAGCAGCCTAGCACCAGGCCAAGAGACCCAGTACTTC. It yields the protein CASSLAPGQETQYF.

The chain combines TRBV27 with TRBJ1-2; D may be TRBD1 (5 bases). The germline V gene has CDR1 MNHEY and CDR2 SMNVEV (reference sequence). CDR3 length equals 14 residues. The V end lost 4 bases, the J end lost 6 bases, and 15 bases lay between the germline ends. For the CDR3, the DNA is TGTGCCAGCAGTTCAACCCGTCGGGGGGATGGCTACACCTTC. Translated, it gives CASSSTRRGDGYTF.

This CDR3 reads CASSLGRAQNEQYF. For the CDR3, the DNA is TGTGCCAGCAGCCTCGGTAGGGCTCAGAACGAGCAGTACTTC. The rearrangement uses TRBV6-5 and TRBJ2-7; no clear D. CDR1 MNHEY and CDR2 SVGAGI come from the germline V gene. The CDR3 is 14 residues long. The V and J ends lost 6 bases and 5 bases respectively, with 17 bases between them.

V gene TRBV7-2 combines with J gene TRBJ2-3; unclear D gene. Looked up from germline, CDR1 is SGHTA and CDR2 is FQGNSA. The CDR3 has 16 amino acids. The V end was cut by 5 bases, the J end by 3 bases, with 18 bases between. The CDR3 DNA sequence: TGTGCCAGCAGCCGTCCAATGATACCCAGTACAGATACGCAGTATTTT. Residues: CASSRPMIPSTDTQYF.